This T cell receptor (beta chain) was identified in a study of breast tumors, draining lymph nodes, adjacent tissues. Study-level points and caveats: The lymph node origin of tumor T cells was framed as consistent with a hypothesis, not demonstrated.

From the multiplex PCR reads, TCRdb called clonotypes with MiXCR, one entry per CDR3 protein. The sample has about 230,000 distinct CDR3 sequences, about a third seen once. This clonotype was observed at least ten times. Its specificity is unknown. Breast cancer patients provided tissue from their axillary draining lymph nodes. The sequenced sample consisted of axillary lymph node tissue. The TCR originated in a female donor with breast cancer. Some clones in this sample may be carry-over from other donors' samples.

The CDR3 bases are TGTGCCAGCAGTGGGACGGCCTCCTACGAGCAGTACTTC. Its protein product is CASSGTASYEQYF. The V call is TRBV2, the J call TRBJ2-7; D is unclear. This CDR3 has 13 amino acids. CDR1 and CDR2 from the germline V gene are SNHLY and FYNNEI. Trimming removed 4 bases at V and 0 bases at J, with 7 bases between.